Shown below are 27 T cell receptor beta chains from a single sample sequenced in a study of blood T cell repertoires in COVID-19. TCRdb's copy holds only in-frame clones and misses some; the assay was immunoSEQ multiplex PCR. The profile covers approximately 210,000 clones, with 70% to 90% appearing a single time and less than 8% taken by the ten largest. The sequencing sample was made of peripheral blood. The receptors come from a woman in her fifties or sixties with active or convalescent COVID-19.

The CDR3 spells CASSSTGNGADEKLFF. The CDR3 coding sequence is TGTGCCAGCAGTTCGACAGGGAACGGGGCCGATGAAAAACTGTTTTTT. V is TRBV28 and J is TRBJ1-4; 7 bases align to TRBD1. The CDR3 is 16 amino acids. V was pared by 4 bases and J by 6 bases, with 11 bases of the junction left unmatched. The germline V gene encodes CDR1 MDHEN and CDR2 SYDVKM.

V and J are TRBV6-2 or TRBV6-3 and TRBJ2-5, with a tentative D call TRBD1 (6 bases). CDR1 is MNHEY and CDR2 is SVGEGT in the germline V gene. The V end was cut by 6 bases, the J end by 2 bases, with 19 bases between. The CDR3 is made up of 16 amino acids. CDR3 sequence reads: CASSWGARGRQETQYF. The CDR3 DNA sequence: TGTGCCAGCAGCTGGGGCGCCAGGGGACGACAAGAGACCCAGTACTTC.

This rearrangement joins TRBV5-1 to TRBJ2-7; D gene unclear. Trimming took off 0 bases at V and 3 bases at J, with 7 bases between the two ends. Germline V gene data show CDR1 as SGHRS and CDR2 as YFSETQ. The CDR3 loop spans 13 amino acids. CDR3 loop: CASSLADNYEQYV. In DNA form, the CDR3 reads TGCGCCAGCAGCTTGGCCGACAACTACGAGCAGTACGTC.

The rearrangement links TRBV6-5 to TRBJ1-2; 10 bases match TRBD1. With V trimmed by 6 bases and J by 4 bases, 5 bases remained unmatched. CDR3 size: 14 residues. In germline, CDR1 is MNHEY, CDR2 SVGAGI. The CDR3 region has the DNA TGTGCCAGCAGGACAGGGGGCTCTTTCTATGGCTACACCTTC. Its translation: CASRTGGSFYGYTF.

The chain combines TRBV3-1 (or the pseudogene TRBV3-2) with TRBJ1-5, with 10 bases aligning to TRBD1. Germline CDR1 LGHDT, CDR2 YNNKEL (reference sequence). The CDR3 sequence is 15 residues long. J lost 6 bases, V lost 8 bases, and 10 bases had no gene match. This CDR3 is CASSKGTGDFQPQHF. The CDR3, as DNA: TGTGCCAGCTCCAAAGGGACAGGGGACTTTCAGCCCCAGCATTTT.

The CDR3 DNA reads TGCGCCAGCAGCCAATTGACAGGGGGCTTTGGCTACACCTTC. Its protein is CASSQLTGGFGYTF. This sequence joins TRBV4-1 and TRBJ1-2; 10 bases align to TRBD1. The CDR3 sequence is 14 residues long. Germline V gene sequence: CDR1 MGHRA, CDR2 YSYEKL. V dropped 2 bases and J dropped 7; count of bases not matched to a gene: 4.

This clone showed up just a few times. The CDR3: CASSGQQGASGANVLTF. The CDR3 DNA is TGTGCCAGCAGTGGCCAACAGGGGGCTTCTGGGGCCAACGTCCTGACTTTC. The chain has TRBV6-1 and TRBJ2-6; 9 positions match TRBD1. J lost 1 base, V lost 4 bases, and 5 bases had no gene match. This CDR3 is 17 amino acids long. Per the germline V gene, CDR1 is MNHNS and CDR2 is SASEGT.

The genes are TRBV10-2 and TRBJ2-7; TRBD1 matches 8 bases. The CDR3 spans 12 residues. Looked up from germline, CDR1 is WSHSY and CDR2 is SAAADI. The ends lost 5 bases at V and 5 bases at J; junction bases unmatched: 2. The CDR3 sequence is CASSLTGDEQYV. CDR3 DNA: TGCGCCAGCAGTCTGACAGGGGACGAGCAGTACGTC.

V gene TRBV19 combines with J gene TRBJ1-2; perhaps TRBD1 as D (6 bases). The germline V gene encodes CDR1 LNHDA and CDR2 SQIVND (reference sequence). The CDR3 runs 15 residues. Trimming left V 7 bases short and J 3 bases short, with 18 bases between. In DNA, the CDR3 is TGTGCCAGTAACCCAAGGGGGGGAGTTGACTATGGCTACACCTTC. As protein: CASNPRGGVDYGYTF.

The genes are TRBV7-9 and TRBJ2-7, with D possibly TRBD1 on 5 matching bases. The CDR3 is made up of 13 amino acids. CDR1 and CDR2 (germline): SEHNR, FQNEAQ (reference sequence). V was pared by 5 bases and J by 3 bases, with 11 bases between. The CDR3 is CASSPLGLYEQYF. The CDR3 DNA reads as TGTGCCAGCAGCCCATTGGGGCTCTACGAGCAGTACTTC.

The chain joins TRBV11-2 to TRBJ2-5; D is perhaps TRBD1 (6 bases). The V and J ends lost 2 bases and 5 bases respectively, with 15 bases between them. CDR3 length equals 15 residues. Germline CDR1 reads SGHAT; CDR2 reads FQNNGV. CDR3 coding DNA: TGTGCCAGCAGCTTATCCCCACAGGGACGGGAGACCCAGTACTTC. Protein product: CASSLSPQGRETQYF.

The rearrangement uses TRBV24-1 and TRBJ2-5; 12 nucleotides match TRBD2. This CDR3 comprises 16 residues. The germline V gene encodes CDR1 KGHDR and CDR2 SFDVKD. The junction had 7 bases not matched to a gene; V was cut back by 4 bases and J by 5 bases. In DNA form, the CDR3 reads TGTGCCACCAGTGACCCCGGGACTAGCGGGTGGGAGACCCAGTACTTC. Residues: CATSDPGTSGWETQYF.

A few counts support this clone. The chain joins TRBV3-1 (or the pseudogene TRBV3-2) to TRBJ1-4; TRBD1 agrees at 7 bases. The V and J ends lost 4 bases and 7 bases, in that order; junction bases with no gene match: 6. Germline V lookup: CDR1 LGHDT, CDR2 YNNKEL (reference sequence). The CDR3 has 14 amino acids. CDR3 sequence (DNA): TGTGCCAGCAGCCGTCGACAGGGAGGTGAAAAACTGTTTTTT. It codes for CASSRRQGGEKLFF.

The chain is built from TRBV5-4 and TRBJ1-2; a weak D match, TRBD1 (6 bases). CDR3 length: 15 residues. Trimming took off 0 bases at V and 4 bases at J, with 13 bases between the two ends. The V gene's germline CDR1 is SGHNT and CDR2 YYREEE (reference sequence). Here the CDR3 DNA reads TGTGCCAGCAGCTTGGGGGAACAGGGATTCTATGGCTACACCTTC. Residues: CASSLGEQGFYGYTF.

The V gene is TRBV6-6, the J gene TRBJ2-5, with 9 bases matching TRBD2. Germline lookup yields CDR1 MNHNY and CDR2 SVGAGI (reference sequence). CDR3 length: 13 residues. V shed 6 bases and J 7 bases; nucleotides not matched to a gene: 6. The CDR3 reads CASSSGTSRTQYF. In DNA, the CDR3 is TGTGCCAGCAGCTCGGGGACTAGCAGGACCCAGTACTTC.

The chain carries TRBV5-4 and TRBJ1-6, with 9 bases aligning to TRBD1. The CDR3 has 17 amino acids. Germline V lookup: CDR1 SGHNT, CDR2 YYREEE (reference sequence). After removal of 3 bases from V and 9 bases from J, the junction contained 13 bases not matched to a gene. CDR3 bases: TGTGCCAGCAGCTCCTTTCGGGCGACAGGGGGTGGTTCACCCCTCCACTTT. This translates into CASSSFRATGGGSPLHF.

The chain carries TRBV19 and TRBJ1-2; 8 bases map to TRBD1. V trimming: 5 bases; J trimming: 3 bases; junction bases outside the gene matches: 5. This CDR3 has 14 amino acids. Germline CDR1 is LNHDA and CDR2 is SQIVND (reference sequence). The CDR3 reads CASSLDRGDYGYTF. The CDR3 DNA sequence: TGTGCCAGTAGTCTCGACAGGGGAGACTATGGCTACACCTTC.

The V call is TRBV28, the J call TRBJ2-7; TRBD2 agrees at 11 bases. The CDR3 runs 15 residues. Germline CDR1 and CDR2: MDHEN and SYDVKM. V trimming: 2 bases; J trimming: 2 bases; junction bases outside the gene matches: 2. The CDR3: CASSLTLAGAYEQYF. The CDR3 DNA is TGTGCCAGCAGTTTAACACTAGCGGGAGCCTACGAGCAGTACTTC.

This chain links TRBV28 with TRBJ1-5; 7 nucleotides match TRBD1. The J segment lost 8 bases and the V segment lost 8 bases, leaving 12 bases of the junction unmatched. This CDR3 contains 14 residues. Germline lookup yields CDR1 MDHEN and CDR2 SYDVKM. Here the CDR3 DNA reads TGTGCCAGCTTCCTGGCGAGGGGGCGGGAGCCCCAGCATTTT. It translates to CASFLARGREPQHF.

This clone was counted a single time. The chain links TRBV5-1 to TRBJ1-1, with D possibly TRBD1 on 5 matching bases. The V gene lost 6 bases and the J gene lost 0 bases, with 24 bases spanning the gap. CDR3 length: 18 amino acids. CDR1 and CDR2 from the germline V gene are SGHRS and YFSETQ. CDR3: CASTRLSQGTSLNTEAFF. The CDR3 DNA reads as TGCGCCAGCACCCGTTTAAGTCAGGGAACCTCACTGAACACTGAAGCTTTCTTT.

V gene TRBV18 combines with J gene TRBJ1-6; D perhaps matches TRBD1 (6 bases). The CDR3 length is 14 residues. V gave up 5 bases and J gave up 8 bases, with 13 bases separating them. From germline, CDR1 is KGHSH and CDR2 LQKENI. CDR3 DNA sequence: TGTGCCAGCTCAACTCAGGGGAGGGATTCACCCCTCCACTTT. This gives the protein CASSTQGRDSPLHF.

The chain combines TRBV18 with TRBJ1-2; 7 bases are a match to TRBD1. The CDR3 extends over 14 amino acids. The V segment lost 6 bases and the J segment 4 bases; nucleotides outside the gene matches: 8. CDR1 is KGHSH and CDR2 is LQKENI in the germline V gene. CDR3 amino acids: CASSLQGGGYGYTF. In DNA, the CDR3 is TGTGCCAGCTCTCTTCAGGGGGGAGGCTATGGCTACACCTTC.

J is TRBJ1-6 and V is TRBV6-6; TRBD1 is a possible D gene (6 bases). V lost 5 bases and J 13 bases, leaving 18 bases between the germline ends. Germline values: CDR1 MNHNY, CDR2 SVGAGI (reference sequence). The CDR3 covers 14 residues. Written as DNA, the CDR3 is TGTGCCAGCAGTGAGACAGGTTTTATGGGGCCCCTCCACTTT. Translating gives CASSETGFMGPLHF.

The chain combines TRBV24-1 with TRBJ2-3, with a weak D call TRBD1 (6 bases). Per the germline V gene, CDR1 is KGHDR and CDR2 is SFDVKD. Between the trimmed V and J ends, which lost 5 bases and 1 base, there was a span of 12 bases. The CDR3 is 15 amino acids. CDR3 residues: CATSVVRGGTDTQYF. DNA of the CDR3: TGTGCCACCAGTGTTGTCAGGGGAGGCACAGATACGCAGTATTTT.

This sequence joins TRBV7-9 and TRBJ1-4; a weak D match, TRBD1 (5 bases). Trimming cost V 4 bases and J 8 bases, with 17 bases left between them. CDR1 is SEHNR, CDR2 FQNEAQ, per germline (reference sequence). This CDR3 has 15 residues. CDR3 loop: CASSSADKAGEKLFF. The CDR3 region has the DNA TGTGCCAGCAGCTCCGCGGACAAGGCTGGAGAAAAACTGTTTTTT.

The DNA of the CDR3 is TGTGCCAGCAGCTTCGGGACTAGCGGGCCTTCAACGCAGTATTTT. It translates to CASSFGTSGPSTQYF. The chain has TRBV9 and TRBJ2-3; 12 bases are a match to TRBD2. CDR3 length: 15 amino acids. Germline V gene lookup returns CDR1 SGDLS and CDR2 YYNGEE. Trimming took 4 bases from V and 9 from J; bases not matched to a gene: 9.

CDR3 sequence (DNA): TGTGCCAGCAGCCCTCAGGGGGCTAACACTGAAGCTTTCTTT. Amino acid sequence: CASSPQGANTEAFF. The rearrangement uses TRBV11-1 and TRBJ1-1; 8 bases are a match to TRBD1. The CDR3 is made up of 14 amino acids. The J segment lost 2 bases and the V segment lost 5 bases, leaving 4 bases of the junction unmatched. CDR1 is SGHAT, CDR2 FQDESV, per germline (reference sequence).